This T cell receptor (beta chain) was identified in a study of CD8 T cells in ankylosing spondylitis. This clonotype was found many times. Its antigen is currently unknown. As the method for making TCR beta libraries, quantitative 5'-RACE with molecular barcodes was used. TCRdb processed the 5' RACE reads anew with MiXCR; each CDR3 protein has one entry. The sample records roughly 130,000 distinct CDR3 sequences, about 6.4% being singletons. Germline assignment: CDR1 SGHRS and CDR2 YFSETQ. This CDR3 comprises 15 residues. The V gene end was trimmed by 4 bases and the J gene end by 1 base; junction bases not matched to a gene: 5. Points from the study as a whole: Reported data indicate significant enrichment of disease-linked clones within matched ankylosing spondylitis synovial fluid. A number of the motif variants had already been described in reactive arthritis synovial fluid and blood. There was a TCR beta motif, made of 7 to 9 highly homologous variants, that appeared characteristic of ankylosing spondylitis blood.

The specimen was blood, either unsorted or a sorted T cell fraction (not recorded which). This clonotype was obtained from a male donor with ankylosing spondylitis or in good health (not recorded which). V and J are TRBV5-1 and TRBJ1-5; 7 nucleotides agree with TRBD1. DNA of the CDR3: TGCGCCAGCAGCCTCACAGGGGTCAGCAATCAGCCCCAGCATTTT. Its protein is CASSLTGVSNQPQHF.